Reported below is one TCR beta chain. This specimen comes from a study of blood T cell repertoires in COVID-19. On the study more broadly: Donors in the United States, Italy and Spain gave samples during acute or convalescent COVID-19. From T cells, B-cell-depleted T cells, or PBMCs came the material, which was cDNA or gDNA.

Trimming took 5 bases from V and 3 from J, leaving 14 bases between them. The length of the CDR3 is 15 residues. Looked up from germline, CDR1 is SGHAT and CDR2 is FQNNGV. Original processing notes: Estimated nucleated cell counts came from reference gene primer amplification. The table came from immunoSEQ multiplex PCR; TCRdb's copy has only in-frame clones and leaves some out. D and trimming were read from the DNA, whereas the V and J calls and clone size are those reported in that table. Of about 130,000 clones in the sample, more than 75% are singletons; the top ten hold under 3%. The clonotype was recovered from a man aged 50 to 59 with active COVID-19. J is TRBJ2-1 and V is TRBV11-2; D is ambiguous. The specimen sequenced was peripheral blood. Here the CDR3 reads CASSLAGSDYNEQFF. CDR3 in DNA: TGTGCCAGCAGCCTTGCAGGCTCCGACTACAATGAGCAGTTCTTC.